The next 6 T cell receptor beta chains were all read from a single sample in a study of blood T cells in healthy people across ages. Alongside a J-beta primer mix, a sample-barcoded 5' primer served in a second PCR lasting about 7 to 11 cycles. TCRdb recomputed calls from the 5' RACE reads with MiXCR, one row per CDR3 protein. The table has about 800,000 distinct CDR3 sequences, roughly 64% seen once. Sequenced input: blood. These receptors were taken from a young man in good health.

This clonotype was seen repeatedly, ten times or more. The chain employs TRBV4-2 and TRBJ2-7; TRBD2 matches 8 bases. The germline V gene encodes CDR1 LGHNA and CDR2 YNFKEQ. Trimming removed 3 bases from V and 7 bases from J; junction bases left unmatched: 11. The CDR3 is 15 amino acids. CDR3 nucleotide sequence: TGTGCCAGCAGCCACGCTGAGAGCGGGAGTCGGGAGCAGTACTTC. It specifies CASSHAESGSREQYF.

V gene TRBV12-3 or TRBV12-4 combines with J gene TRBJ1-1; D unclear. Deletions cut 9 bases from V and 6 bases from J, with 17 bases between. There are 13 residues in the CDR3. CDR3 loop: CASFRSGNAEAFF. Written as DNA, the CDR3 is TGTGCCAGTTTCCGGAGTGGTAACGCTGAAGCTTTCTTT.

V usage is TRBV5-6 and J usage is TRBJ2-4; the match to TRBD1 covers 11 bases. The end of the DNA aligns better with TRBJ2-7, so the J call may be wrong. The CDR3 has 16 residues. The germline V gene has CDR1 SGHDT and CDR2 YYEEEE. Written as DNA, the CDR3 is TGTGCCAGCAGCTTGGCCACCGGGACAGGGGGGATCGAGCAGTACTTC. It is translated as CASSLATGTGGIEQYF.

This clonotype was observed a single time. The V and J genes are TRBV12-3 or TRBV12-4 and TRBJ2-7; D may correspond to TRBD1 or TRBD2 (5 bases each). Deletions cut 3 bases from V and 8 bases from J, with 17 bases between. This CDR3 has 14 amino acids. The CDR3 region has the DNA TGTGCCAGCAGTTTTGAACGGGGCGTCGGGCAGCAGTACTTC. Its protein is CASSFERGVGQQYF.

This clonotype came up a few times. The chain couples TRBV5-1 to TRBJ2-1; TRBD2 agrees at 10 bases. V lost 2 bases, J lost 5 bases, and 4 bases stayed unmatched. This CDR3 is 15 amino acids long. CDR1 and CDR2 from the germline V gene are SGHRS and YFSETQ. CDR3 loop: CASSLGTSENNEQFF. CDR3 DNA: TGCGCCAGCAGCTTAGGGACTAGCGAGAACAATGAGCAGTTCTTC.

This clonotype has a handful of counts. This rearrangement joins TRBV29-1 to TRBJ2-7; no clear D. V was shortened by 4 bases and J by 3 bases, with 10 bases between the two germline ends. From germline, CDR1 is SQVTM and CDR2 ANQGSEA. The CDR3 contains 12 residues. CDR3 DNA sequence: TGCAGCGTTGTTGGGCAACTCTACGAGCAGTACTTC. Translation gives CSVVGQLYEQYF.